This paragraph reports one T cell receptor beta chain. The data belong to a study of CD8+ T cells in alopecia areata. Reverse transcribed after extraction, RNA yielded cDNA as the sequencing template. Data came from immunoSEQ multiplex PCR; TCRdb stores just in-frame clones and leaves some out. The table includes about 180,000 clones, over 55% detected once. V was shortened by 4 bases and J by 1 base, with 16 bases between the two germline ends. The CDR3 runs 16 residues. Per the germline V gene, CDR1 is SNHLY and CDR2 is FYNNEI. This material consisted of CD4+ T cells sorted from blood, taken at week 0. The rearrangement uses TRBV2 and TRBJ1-1; D unresolved. The TCR originated in a human donor with alopecia areata. The CDR3 DNA is TGTGCCAGCAGTGTAGGGTTGGGCAGGCCGAACACTGAAGCTTTCTTT. It is translated as CASSVGLGRPNTEAFF. The full variable domain, with the rest looked up from reference TRBV2 and TRBJ1-1, is EPEVTQTPSHQVTQMGQEVILRCVPISNHLYFYWYRQILGQKVEFLVSFYNNEISEKSEIFDDQFSVERPDGSNFTLKIRSTKLEDSAMYFCASSVGLGRPNTEAFFGQGTRLTVV.